A selection of T cell receptor beta chains follows, all from one sample in a study of cytotoxic CD8 clonotypes in ibrutinib-treated CLL. The data were produced by immunoSEQ multiplex PCR, yet TCRdb's version contains in-frame clones alone and is incomplete. The sample lists hundreds of thousands of clones, 75% to 85% occurring once. Sequences were derived from PBMCs, sampled after 12 months of ibrutinib treatment. These TCRs come from a human donor with chronic lymphocytic leukemia. CDR3s include the opening cysteine and the closing phenylalanine or tryptophan. Each record gives: J gene, clone size, V gene, D gene, CDR3 protein, CDR3 DNA. The D gene is left open where the match is weak. Size values are once, few and many counts, or a class for expanded clones, and some rows have none.

J gene: TRBJ2-5
clone size: -
V gene: TRBV7-9
D gene: -
CDR3 protein: CASSLQETQYF
CDR3 DNA: TGTGCCAGCAGCTTACAAGAGACCCAGTACTTC

J gene: TRBJ1-2
clone size: many
V gene: TRBV7-8
D gene: TRBD1
CDR3 protein: CASSLASGTGSLRVKTF
CDR3 DNA: TGTGCCAGCAGCTTAGCGAGCGGGACAGGGTCCCTTCGAGTTAAGACCTTC

J gene: TRBJ1-6
clone size: -
V gene: TRBV4-1
D gene: -
CDR3 protein: CASYPVGRKGSPLHF
CDR3 DNA: TGCGCCAGCTACCCTGTCGGGAGGAAGGGTTCACCCCTCCACTTT

J gene: TRBJ2-7
clone size: few
V gene: TRBV4-1
D gene: TRBD2
CDR3 protein: CASSLRTSGEQYF
CDR3 DNA: TGCGCCAGCAGCCTTCGGACTAGCGGGGAACAGTACTTC

J gene: TRBJ2-3
clone size: few
V gene: TRBV28
D gene: -
CDR3 protein: CASSSLLGTDTQYF
CDR3 DNA: TGTGCCAGCAGCTCCCTGCTGGGCACAGATACGCAGTATTTT

J gene: TRBJ1-2
clone size: few
V gene: TRBV10-3
D gene: -
CDR3 protein: CATPGSLAGGGYTF
CDR3 DNA: TGTGCCACGCCAGGCTCTCTAGCCGGGGGTGGCTACACCTTC

J gene: TRBJ2-3
clone size: -
V gene: TRBV5-6
D gene: -
CDR3 protein: CASSHRGGGLDTQYF
CDR3 DNA: TGTGCCAGCAGCCACAGGGGTGGGGGGCTCGATACGCAGTATTTT

J gene: TRBJ2-2
clone size: -
V gene: TRBV9
D gene: TRBD1
CDR3 protein: CASSERPTGYTGELFF
CDR3 DNA: TGTGCCAGCAGCGAACGACCGACAGGGTACACCGGGGAGCTGTTTTTT

J gene: TRBJ1-1
clone size: few
V gene: TRBV4-2
D gene: -
CDR3 protein: CASSQDEENTEAFF
CDR3 DNA: TGTGCCAGCAGCCAAGATGAAGAGAACACTGAAGCTTTCTTT

J gene: TRBJ2-7
clone size: -
V gene: TRBV5-6
D gene: -
CDR3 protein: CASSSTGHSYEQYF
CDR3 DNA: TGTGCCAGCAGCTCGACCGGGCACTCCTACGAGCAGTACTTC

J gene: TRBJ2-1
clone size: once
V gene: TRBV6-5
D gene: -
CDR3 protein: CASSLSFGEQFF
CDR3 DNA: TGTGCCAGCAGTTTGAGTTTTGGGGAGCAGTTCTTC

J gene: TRBJ1-2
clone size: -
V gene: TRBV2
D gene: TRBD1
CDR3 protein: CASSGDSGYGYTF
CDR3 DNA: TGTGCCAGCAGTGGGGACAGCGGCTATGGCTACACCTTC

J gene: TRBJ1-1
clone size: -
V gene: TRBV5-4
D gene: -
CDR3 protein: CASSLWTVETAEAFF
CDR3 DNA: TGTGCCAGCAGCTTGTGGACAGTAGAGACTGCTGAAGCTTTCTTT

J gene: TRBJ2-2
clone size: -
V gene: TRBV2
D gene: TRBD1
CDR3 protein: CASSKGQWNTGELFF
CDR3 DNA: TGTGCCAGCAGCAAGGGACAGTGGAACACCGGGGAGCTGTTTTTT

J gene: TRBJ1-2
clone size: -
V gene: TRBV5-1
D gene: -
CDR3 protein: CASSLDRVVYGYTF
CDR3 DNA: TGCGCCAGCAGCTTGGACAGGGTTGTCTATGGCTACACCTTC

J gene: TRBJ2-3
clone size: -
V gene: TRBV15
D gene: TRBD1
CDR3 protein: CATSSPGTGSPDTQYF
CDR3 DNA: TGTGCCACCAGCAGCCCTGGGACAGGTTCTCCAGATACGCAGTATTTT

J gene: TRBJ1-5
clone size: -
V gene: TRBV6-1
D gene: -
CDR3 protein: CASSDGGASQPQHF
CDR3 DNA: TGTGCCAGCAGTGACGGGGGGGCGAGTCAGCCCCAGCATTTT

J gene: TRBJ1-1
clone size: -
V gene: TRBV18
D gene: TRBD1
CDR3 protein: CASSPPGQGGEAFF
CDR3 DNA: TGTGCCAGCTCACCACCGGGACAGGGCGGTGAAGCTTTCTTT

J gene: TRBJ1-3
clone size: -
V gene: TRBV5-1
D gene: -
CDR3 protein: CASGSGAGNTIYF
CDR3 DNA: TGCGCCAGCGGTTCAGGGGCTGGAAACACCATATATTTT

J gene: TRBJ2-2
clone size: -
V gene: TRBV27
D gene: -
CDR3 protein: CASTGRIRTGELFF
CDR3 DNA: TGTGCCAGCACGGGACGGATTAGAACCGGGGAGCTGTTTTTT

J gene: TRBJ2-1
clone size: once
V gene: TRBV28
D gene: TRBD2
CDR3 protein: CASSPVAGGPLGEQFF
CDR3 DNA: TGTGCCAGCAGTCCAGTAGCGGGAGGGCCTCTAGGTGAGCAGTTCTTC

J gene: TRBJ2-1
clone size: -
V gene: TRBV6-1
D gene: -
CDR3 protein: CASLGPAYNEQFF
CDR3 DNA: TGTGCCAGCCTAGGGCCAGCATACAATGAGCAGTTCTTC

J gene: TRBJ1-2
clone size: -
V gene: TRBV28
D gene: TRBD1
CDR3 protein: CASSFLDRVQGGYTF
CDR3 DNA: TGTGCCAGCAGTTTCCTGGACAGGGTTCAGGGTGGCTACACCTTC

J gene: TRBJ2-2
clone size: -
V gene: TRBV5-1
D gene: -
CDR3 protein: CASSLARGRTGELFF
CDR3 DNA: TGCGCCAGCAGCTTGGCTCGGGGAAGAACCGGGGAGCTGTTTTTT

J gene: TRBJ2-1
clone size: -
V gene: TRBV19
D gene: -
CDR3 protein: CASSMAGRGYNEQFF
CDR3 DNA: TGTGCCAGTAGTATGGCAGGTCGGGGCTACAATGAGCAGTTCTTC

J gene: TRBJ2-1
clone size: once
V gene: TRBV4-1
D gene: -
CDR3 protein: CASSQDPGDERFF
CDR3 DNA: TGCGCCAGCAGCCAAGATCCGGGAGATGAGCGGTTCTTC

J gene: TRBJ1-1
clone size: -
V gene: TRBV7-6
D gene: -
CDR3 protein: CASSLALGGEAFF
CDR3 DNA: TGTGCCAGCAGCTTAGCGCTTGGGGGTGAAGCTTTCTTT

J gene: TRBJ2-4
clone size: -
V gene: TRBV5-8
D gene: -
CDR3 protein: CASSLTRTSIIQYF
CDR3 DNA: TGTGCCAGCAGCCTGACCCGGACGAGTATCATTCAGTACTTC

J gene: TRBJ2-7
clone size: -
V gene: TRBV7-9
D gene: -
CDR3 protein: CASSLGAGLYEQYF
CDR3 DNA: TGTGCCAGCAGCTTAGGGGCGGGTCTCTACGAGCAGTACTTC

J gene: TRBJ1-2
clone size: -
V gene: TRBV27
D gene: TRBD1
CDR3 protein: CASSLGTGKYGYTF
CDR3 DNA: TGTGCCAGCAGTTTGGGGACAGGGAAATATGGCTACACCTTC

J gene: TRBJ1-4
clone size: -
V gene: TRBV4-1
D gene: TRBD1
CDR3 protein: CASSLQGGDEKLFF
CDR3 DNA: TGCGCCAGCAGCCTACAGGGGGGCGATGAAAAACTGTTTTTT

J gene: TRBJ2-5
clone size: -
V gene: TRBV27
D gene: -
CDR3 protein: CASSTSSQETQYF
CDR3 DNA: TGTGCCAGCTCTACTAGCAGTCAAGAGACCCAGTACTTC

J gene: TRBJ2-3
clone size: once
V gene: TRBV18
D gene: TRBD2
CDR3 protein: CASSPSSGGPYSSTDTQYF
CDR3 DNA: TGTGCCAGCTCACCAAGTAGCGGGGGGCCTTACTCTAGCACAGATACGCAGTATTTT

J gene: TRBJ2-7
clone size: -
V gene: TRBV5-1
D gene: -
CDR3 protein: CASSLSAGESLGREQYF
CDR3 DNA: TGCGCCAGCAGCTTGAGTGCAGGGGAGTCTCTAGGGCGCGAGCAGTACTTC

J gene: TRBJ2-7
clone size: -
V gene: TRBV7-3
D gene: -
CDR3 protein: CASSSSSYEQYF
CDR3 DNA: TGTGCCAGCAGCTCGAGCTCCTACGAGCAGTACTTC

J gene: TRBJ2-1
clone size: -
V gene: TRBV7-8
D gene: -
CDR3 protein: CASRARIGDHNEQFF
CDR3 DNA: TGTGCCAGCAGGGCCCGTATCGGGGACCACAATGAGCAGTTCTTC

J gene: TRBJ1-3
clone size: -
V gene: TRBV2
D gene: TRBD1
CDR3 protein: CASIEDRRHTIYF
CDR3 DNA: TGTGCCAGCATCGAGGACAGGAGACACACCATATATTTT

J gene: TRBJ1-3
clone size: once
V gene: TRBV4-1
D gene: -
CDR3 protein: CASSQVRQGGNTIYF
CDR3 DNA: TGCGCCAGCAGCCAAGTAAGGCAGGGCGGAAACACCATATATTTT

J gene: TRBJ2-6
clone size: -
V gene: TRBV9
D gene: -
CDR3 protein: CASSPGSGANVLTF
CDR3 DNA: TGTGCCAGCAGCCCAGGGTCTGGGGCCAACGTCCTGACTTTC

J gene: TRBJ1-4
clone size: -
V gene: TRBV6-5
D gene: -
CDR3 protein: CASSYATGGNEKLFF
CDR3 DNA: TGTGCCAGCAGTTACGCTACCGGGGGTAATGAAAAACTGTTTTTT

J gene: TRBJ1-2
clone size: few
V gene: TRBV7-8
D gene: TRBD1
CDR3 protein: CASRPGQGAYGYTF
CDR3 DNA: TGTGCCAGCAGACCCGGACAGGGGGCGTACGGCTACACCTTC

J gene: TRBJ1-1
clone size: -
V gene: TRBV10-3
D gene: TRBD1
CDR3 protein: CAISDTGTGGHRAFF
CDR3 DNA: TGTGCCATCAGTGATACCGGGACAGGGGGACATAGGGCTTTCTTT

J gene: TRBJ2-7
clone size: -
V gene: TRBV18
D gene: TRBD1
CDR3 protein: CASSPPRTGTYEQYF
CDR3 DNA: TGTGCCAGCTCACCGCCCAGGACAGGGACCTACGAGCAGTACTTC

J gene: TRBJ2-7
clone size: -
V gene: TRBV28
D gene: TRBD2
CDR3 protein: CASSPGLGLSYEQYF
CDR3 DNA: TGTGCCAGCAGTCCGGGACTAGGCCTCTCCTACGAGCAGTACTTC

J gene: TRBJ2-1
clone size: -
V gene: TRBV13
D gene: TRBD1
CDR3 protein: CASGGQSYNEQFF
CDR3 DNA: TGTGCCAGCGGGGGACAGTCCTACAATGAGCAGTTCTTC

J gene: TRBJ1-2
clone size: -
V gene: TRBV6-1
D gene: -
CDR3 protein: CASMGEADGYTF
CDR3 DNA: TGTGCCAGCATGGGAGAGGCCGATGGCTACACCTTC

J gene: TRBJ2-2
clone size: -
V gene: TRBV7-3
D gene: -
CDR3 protein: CASSSPALFGGPTHTGELFF
CDR3 DNA: TGTGCCAGCAGCTCCCCGGCCTTATTTGGCGGGCCCACCCACACCGGGGAGCTGTTTTTT

J gene: TRBJ2-2
clone size: few
V gene: TRBV25-1
D gene: -
CDR3 protein: CASRDENTGELFF
CDR3 DNA: TGTGCCAGCAGGGACGAGAACACCGGGGAGCTGTTTTTT

J gene: TRBJ1-2
clone size: -
V gene: TRBV28
D gene: -
CDR3 protein: CASRDGIYGYTF
CDR3 DNA: TGTGCCAGCAGAGACGGGATCTATGGCTACACCTTC

J gene: TRBJ2-7
clone size: -
V gene: TRBV6-1
D gene: -
CDR3 protein: CASSATGTWNYEQYF
CDR3 DNA: TGTGCCAGCAGCGCCACCGGGACATGGAACTACGAGCAGTACTTC

J gene: TRBJ1-1
clone size: -
V gene: TRBV28
D gene: -
CDR3 protein: CASSLVGAEAFF
CDR3 DNA: TGTGCCAGCAGTTTAGTCGGTGCTGAAGCTTTCTTT